Shown below are 2 T cell receptor beta chains from a single sample sequenced in a study of beta chain features in type 1 diabetes. Every bit of the isolated RNA underwent reverse transcription, so sequencing read expressed TCRB transcripts. The table came from immunoSEQ multiplex PCR; TCRdb's copy has only in-frame clones and leaves some out. The table has 900,000 or so clones, 17% seen once. The sample consisted of naive CD4+ T cells from blood. The receptors shown here come from a woman younger than 30 in good health.

This clone came up a few times. V and J are TRBV18 and TRBJ1-1; TRBD1 matches 7 bases. Germline assignment: CDR1 KGHSH and CDR2 LQKENI. J lost 8 bases, V lost 2 bases, and 5 bases had no gene match. The CDR3 runs to 13 residues. This CDR3 reads CASSPVWDSEAFF. CDR3 coding DNA: TGTGCCAGCTCACCAGTTTGGGACAGCGAAGCTTTCTTT.

This clone was observed a single time. The genes are TRBV9 and TRBJ2-1; 11 nucleotides match TRBD2. The length of the CDR3 is 16 residues. Germline CDR1 and CDR2: SGDLS and YYNGEE. Germline trimming cut 1 base from V and 5 bases from J; bases unmatched to any gene: 5. In DNA, the CDR3 is TGTGCCAGCAGCGTATCCGGGACTAGCGGAAACAATGAGCAGTTCTTC. It yields the protein CASSVSGTSGNNEQFF.